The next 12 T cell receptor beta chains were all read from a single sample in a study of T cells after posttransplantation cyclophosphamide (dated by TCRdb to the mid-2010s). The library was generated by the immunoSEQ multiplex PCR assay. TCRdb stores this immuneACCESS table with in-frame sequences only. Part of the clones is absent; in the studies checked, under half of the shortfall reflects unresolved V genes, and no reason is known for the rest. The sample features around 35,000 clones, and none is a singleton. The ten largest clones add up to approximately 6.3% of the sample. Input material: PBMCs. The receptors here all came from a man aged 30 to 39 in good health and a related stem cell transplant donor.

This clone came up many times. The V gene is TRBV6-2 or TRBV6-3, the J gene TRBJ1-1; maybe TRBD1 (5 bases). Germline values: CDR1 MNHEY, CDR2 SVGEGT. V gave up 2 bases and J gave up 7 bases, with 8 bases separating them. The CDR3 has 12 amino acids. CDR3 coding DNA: TGTGCCAGCAGTTACGGACACCTTGAAGCTTTCTTT. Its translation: CASSYGHLEAFF.

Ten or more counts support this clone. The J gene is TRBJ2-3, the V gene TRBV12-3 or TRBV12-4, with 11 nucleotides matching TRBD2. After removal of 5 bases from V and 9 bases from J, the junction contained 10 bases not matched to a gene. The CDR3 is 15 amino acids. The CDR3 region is CASSPLAGAGDTQYF. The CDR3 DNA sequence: TGTGCCAGCAGTCCACTAGCGGGGGCGGGGGACACGCAGTATTTT.

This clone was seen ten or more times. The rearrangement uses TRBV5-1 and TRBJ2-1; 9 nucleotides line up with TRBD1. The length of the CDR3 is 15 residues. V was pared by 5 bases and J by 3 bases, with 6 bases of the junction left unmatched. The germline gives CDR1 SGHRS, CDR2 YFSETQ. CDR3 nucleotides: TGCGCCAGCAGACAGGGGGCGCGTCTCTACAATGAGCAGTTCTTC. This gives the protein CASRQGARLYNEQFF.

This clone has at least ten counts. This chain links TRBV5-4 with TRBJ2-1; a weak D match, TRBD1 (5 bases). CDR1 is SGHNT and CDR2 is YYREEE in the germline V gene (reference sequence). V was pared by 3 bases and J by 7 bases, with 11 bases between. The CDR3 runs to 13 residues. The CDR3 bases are TGTGCCAGCAGCTCCCCCTCAGGGAATGAGCAGTTCTTC. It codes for CASSSPSGNEQFF.

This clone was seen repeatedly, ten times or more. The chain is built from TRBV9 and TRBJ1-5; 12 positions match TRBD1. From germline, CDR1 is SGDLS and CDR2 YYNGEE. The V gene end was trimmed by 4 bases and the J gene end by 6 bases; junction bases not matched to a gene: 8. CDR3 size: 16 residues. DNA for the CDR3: TGTGCCAGCAGCAAGGGGACAGGGGGCGGTGGTCAGCCCCAGCATTTT. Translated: CASSKGTGGGGQPQHF.

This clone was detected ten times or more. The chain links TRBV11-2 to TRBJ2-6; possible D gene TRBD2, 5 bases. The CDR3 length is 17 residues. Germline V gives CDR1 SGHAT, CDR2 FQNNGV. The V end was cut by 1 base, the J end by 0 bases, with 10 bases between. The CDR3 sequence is CASSLALGDSGANVLTF. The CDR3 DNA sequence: TGTGCCAGCAGCTTAGCACTCGGGGACTCTGGGGCCAACGTCCTGACTTTC.

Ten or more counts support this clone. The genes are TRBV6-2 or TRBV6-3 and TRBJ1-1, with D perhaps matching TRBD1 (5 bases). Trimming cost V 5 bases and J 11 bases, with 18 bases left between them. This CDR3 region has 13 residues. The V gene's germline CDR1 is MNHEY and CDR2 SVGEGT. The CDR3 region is CASSETAKKDAFF. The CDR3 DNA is TGTGCCAGCAGTGAGACAGCGAAAAAGGATGCTTTCTTT.

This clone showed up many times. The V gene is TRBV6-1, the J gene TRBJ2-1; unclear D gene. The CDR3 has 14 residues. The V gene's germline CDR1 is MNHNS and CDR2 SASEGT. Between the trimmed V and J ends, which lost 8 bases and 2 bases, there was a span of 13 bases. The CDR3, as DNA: TGTGCCAGCGCCGACTTGAGCACCTACAATGAGCAGTTCTTC. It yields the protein CASADLSTYNEQFF.

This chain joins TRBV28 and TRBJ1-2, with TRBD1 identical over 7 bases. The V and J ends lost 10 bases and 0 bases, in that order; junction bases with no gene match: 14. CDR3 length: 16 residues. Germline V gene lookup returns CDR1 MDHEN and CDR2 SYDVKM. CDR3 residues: CATLPAGGLANYGYTF. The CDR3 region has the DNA TGTGCCACCCTTCCGGCAGGGGGATTAGCTAACTATGGCTACACCTTC.

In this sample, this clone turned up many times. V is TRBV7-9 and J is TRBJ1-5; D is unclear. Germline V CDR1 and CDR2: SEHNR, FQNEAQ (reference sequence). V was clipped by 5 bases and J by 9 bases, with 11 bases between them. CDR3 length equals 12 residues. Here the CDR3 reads CASSLSGWPQHF. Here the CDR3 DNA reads TGTGCCAGCAGCCTCTCCGGTTGGCCCCAGCATTTT.

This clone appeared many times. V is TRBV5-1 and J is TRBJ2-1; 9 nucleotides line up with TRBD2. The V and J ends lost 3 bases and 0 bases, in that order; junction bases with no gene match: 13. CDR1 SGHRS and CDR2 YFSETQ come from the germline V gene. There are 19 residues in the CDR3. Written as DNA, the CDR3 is TGCGCCAGCAGCTCCCCCGGACTAGCGCCTATTAGCTCCTACAATGAGCAGTTCTTC. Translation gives CASSSPGLAPISSYNEQFF.

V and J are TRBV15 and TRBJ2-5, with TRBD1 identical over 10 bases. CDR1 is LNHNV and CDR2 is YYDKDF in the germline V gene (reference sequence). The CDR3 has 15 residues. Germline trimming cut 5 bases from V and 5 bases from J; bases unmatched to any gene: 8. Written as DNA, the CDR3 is TGTGCCACCAGCTTTAGAGACAGGGGGCGGGAGACCCAGTACTTC. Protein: CATSFRDRGRETQYF.